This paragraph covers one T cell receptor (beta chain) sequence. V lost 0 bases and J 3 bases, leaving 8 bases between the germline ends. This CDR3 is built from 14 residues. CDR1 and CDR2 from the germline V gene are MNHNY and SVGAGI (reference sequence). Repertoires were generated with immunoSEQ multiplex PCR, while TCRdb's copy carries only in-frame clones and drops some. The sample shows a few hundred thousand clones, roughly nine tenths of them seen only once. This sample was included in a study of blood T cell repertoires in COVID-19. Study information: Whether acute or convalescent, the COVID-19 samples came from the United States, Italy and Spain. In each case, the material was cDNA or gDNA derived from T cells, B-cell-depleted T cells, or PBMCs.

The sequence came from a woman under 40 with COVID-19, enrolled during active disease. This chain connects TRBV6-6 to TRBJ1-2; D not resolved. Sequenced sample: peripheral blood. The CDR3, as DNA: TGTGCCAGCAGTTACTCGGAGGCCTACTATGGCTACACCTTC. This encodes CASSYSEAYYGYTF.